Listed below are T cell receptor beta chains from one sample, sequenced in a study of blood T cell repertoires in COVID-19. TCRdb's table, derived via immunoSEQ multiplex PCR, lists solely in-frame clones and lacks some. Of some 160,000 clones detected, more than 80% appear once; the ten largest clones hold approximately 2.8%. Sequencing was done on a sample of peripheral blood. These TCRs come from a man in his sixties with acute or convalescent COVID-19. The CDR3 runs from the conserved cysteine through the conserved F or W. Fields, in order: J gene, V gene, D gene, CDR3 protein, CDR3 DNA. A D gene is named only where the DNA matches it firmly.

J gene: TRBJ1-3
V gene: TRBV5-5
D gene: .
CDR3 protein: CASSLVAGHGTLSGNTIYF
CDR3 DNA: TGTGCCAGCAGCTTGGTGGCAGGACACGGAACCCTCTCTGGAAACACCATATATTTT

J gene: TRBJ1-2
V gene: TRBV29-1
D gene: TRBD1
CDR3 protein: CSVPRDRRYGYTF
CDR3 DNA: TGCAGCGTTCCCCGGGACAGGAGATATGGCTACACCTTC

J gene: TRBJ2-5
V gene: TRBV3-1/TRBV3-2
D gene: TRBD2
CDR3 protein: CASSPRVAGGQETQYF
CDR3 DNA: TGTGCCAGCAGCCCCCGGGTAGCGGGGGGTCAAGAGACCCAGTACTTC

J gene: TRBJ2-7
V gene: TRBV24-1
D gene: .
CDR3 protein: CATTCMGQSDAVEQYF
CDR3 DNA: TGTGCCACCACCTGTATGGGACAATCAGATGCGGTCGAGCAGTACTTC

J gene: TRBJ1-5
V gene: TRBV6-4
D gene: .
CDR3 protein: CASSDSGQQHF
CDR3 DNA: TGTGCCAGCAGTGACTCAGGACAGCAGCATTTT

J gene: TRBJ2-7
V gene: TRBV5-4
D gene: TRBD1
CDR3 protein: CASSEGQGAAYEQYF
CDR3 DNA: TGTGCCAGCAGCGAGGGACAGGGGGCGGCCTACGAGCAGTACTTC

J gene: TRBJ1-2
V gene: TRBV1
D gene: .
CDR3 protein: CTSSRGQAF
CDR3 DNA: TGCACCAGCAGCAGGGGACAGGCCTTC

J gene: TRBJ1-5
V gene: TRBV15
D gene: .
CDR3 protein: CATSRDLLSSSNQPQHF
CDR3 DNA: TGTGCCACCAGCAGAGATCTTTTATCAAGCAGCAATCAGCCCCAGCATTTT

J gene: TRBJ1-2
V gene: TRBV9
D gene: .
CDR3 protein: CASSVVSQGLNGYTF
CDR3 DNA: TGTGCCAGCAGCGTAGTCTCACAGGGTCTTAATGGCTACACCTTC

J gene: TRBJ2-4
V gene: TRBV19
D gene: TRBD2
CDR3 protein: CATYSGGDDIQYF
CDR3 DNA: TGTGCCACTTACAGCGGGGGGGACGACATTCAGTACTTC

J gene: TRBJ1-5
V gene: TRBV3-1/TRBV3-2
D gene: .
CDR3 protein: CASSQEAGMSQPQHF
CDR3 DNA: TGTGCCAGCAGCCAAGAGGCCGGGATGTCTCAGCCCCAGCATTTT

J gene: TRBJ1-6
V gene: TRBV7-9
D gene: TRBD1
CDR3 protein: CASSFSDRGSPLHF
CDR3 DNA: TGTGCCAGCAGCTTTTCGGACAGGGGTTCACCCCTCCACTTT

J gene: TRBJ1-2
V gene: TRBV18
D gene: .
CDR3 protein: CASSPDKSHGYTF
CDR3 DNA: TGTGCCAGCTCACCGGACAAGAGCCATGGCTACACCTTC

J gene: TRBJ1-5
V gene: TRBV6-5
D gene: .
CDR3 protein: CASSSVSAGQPQHF
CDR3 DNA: TGTGCCAGCAGTTCAGTTTCGGCGGGTCAGCCCCAGCATTTT

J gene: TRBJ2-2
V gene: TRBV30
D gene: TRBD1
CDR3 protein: CACHRKKGGGAANTGELFF
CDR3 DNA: TGTGCCTGTCACCGGAAGAAAGGGGGCGGTGCGGCGAACACCGGGGAGCTGTTTTTT

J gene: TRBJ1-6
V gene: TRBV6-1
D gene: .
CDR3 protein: CASSEGGANSPLHF
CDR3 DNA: TGTGCCAGCAGTGAGGGGGGGGCGAATTCACCCCTCCACTTT

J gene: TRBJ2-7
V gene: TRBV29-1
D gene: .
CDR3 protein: CSVEYTGNYEQYF
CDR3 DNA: TGCAGCGTTGAGTATACAGGTAACTACGAGCAGTACTTC

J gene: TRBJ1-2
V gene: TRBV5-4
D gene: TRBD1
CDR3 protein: CASSAGQALGYTF
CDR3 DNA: TGTGCCAGCAGCGCGGGACAGGCGCTTGGCTACACCTTC